These 9 T cell receptor beta chains originate from one sample sequenced in a study of CD8 T cells in ankylosing spondylitis. Overall study results and limits: Blood from ankylosing spondylitis patients appeared to carry a characteristic roughly eight-variant TCR beta motif.

TCRdb ran MiXCR on the 5' RACE reads and lists one entry per CDR3 protein. Here the sample spans about 540,000 distinct CDR3 sequences, about an eighth being singletons. No antigen has been assigned to these receptors. Material for sequencing was blood, either unsorted or a sorted T cell fraction (not recorded which). These receptors were collected from a male donor with ankylosing spondylitis.

This clonotype was seen a few times. The CDR3 DNA is TGTGCCAGCAGCCGGCGGGACAGGGAGTATAATTCACCCCTCCACTTT. The encoded protein is CASSRRDREYNSPLHF. The rearrangement uses TRBV3-1 and TRBJ1-6; TRBD1 agrees at 9 bases. Germline V gene data show CDR1 as LGHDT and CDR2 as YNNKEL (reference sequence). V shed 4 bases and J 4 bases; nucleotides not matched to a gene: 5. The CDR3 has 16 amino acids.

The V and J genes are TRBV10-2 and TRBJ2-3; perhaps D is TRBD1 or TRBD2 (6 bases each). This CDR3 has 17 amino acids. The germline V and J ends were trimmed by 4 bases and 3 bases, with 20 bases remaining between them. Germline V gene sequence: CDR1 WSHSY, CDR2 SAAADI. The CDR3 DNA is TGCGCCAGCAGTGGAAAGGAGGGCCCCAGGGGAACAGATACGCAGTATTTT. Translating gives CASSGKEGPRGTDTQYF.

This clonotype was counted at least ten times. V and J are TRBV7-9 and TRBJ1-4, with D possibly matching TRBD1 (5 bases). Trimming pared 0 bases from V and 11 bases from J, leaving 16 bases between. This CDR3 has 15 amino acids. Germline-derived CDR1 and CDR2 are SEHNR and FQNEAQ (reference sequence). The CDR3 spells CASSLAGVGGTKLFF. As DNA, the CDR3 is TGTGCCAGCAGCTTAGCGGGCGTCGGGGGGACGAAACTGTTTTTT.

V is TRBV7-2 and J is TRBJ2-3; 11 nucleotides line up with TRBD2. The ends lost 5 bases at V and 6 bases at J; junction bases unmatched: 7. The CDR3 runs 15 residues. The V gene's germline CDR1 is SGHTA and CDR2 FQGNSA. CDR3 sequence (DNA): TGTGCCAGCAGCAAGGTACTAGCGGGAGCCGATACGCAGTATTTT. It is translated as CASSKVLAGADTQYF.

The table lists this clonotype with a few counts. The chain is built from TRBV5-1 and TRBJ2-5; D may match TRBD1 or TRBD2 (6 bases each). Germline V gene sequence: CDR1 SGHRS, CDR2 YFSETQ. CDR3 size: 14 residues. V lost 5 bases and J 5 bases, leaving 16 bases between the germline ends. This CDR3 reads CASRGSGGQETQYF. The DNA of the CDR3 is TGCGCCAGCAGAGGTTCCGGGGGCCAGGAGACCCAGTACTTC.

The J gene is TRBJ2-1, the V gene TRBV2, with D possibly being TRBD2 (6 bases). Trimming stripped 0 bases from V and 0 bases from J, with 9 bases between. The CDR3 is made up of 16 amino acids. Per the germline V gene, CDR1 is SNHLY and CDR2 is FYNNEI. CDR3 nucleotide sequence: TGTGCCAGCAGTGAAGCACCGGGAGCCTCCTACAATGAGCAGTTCTTC. This sequence encodes CASSEAPGASYNEQFF.

The rearrangement uses TRBV12-5 and TRBJ1-1, with D unresolved. The CDR3 is made up of 13 amino acids. V was shortened by 2 bases and J by 2 bases, with 6 bases between the two germline ends. The germline gives CDR1 LGHNT, CDR2 FRNRAP. CDR3 bases: TGTGCTAGTGGTTTGTACGAAAACACTGAAGCTTTCTTT. Translation gives CASGLYENTEAFF.

CDR3 in DNA: TGTGCCAGCAGCTTCCAGGGTCTGAATTCACCCCTCCACTTT. Protein product: CASSFQGLNSPLHF. The chain has TRBV12-3 or TRBV12-4 and TRBJ1-6, with D perhaps matching TRBD1 (5 bases). This CDR3 contains 14 residues. Deletions cut 6 bases from V and 7 bases from J, with 13 bases between.

The gene calls are TRBV3-1 and TRBJ2-1, with 11 bases lining up with TRBD1. The CDR3 is 16 amino acids. After removal of 0 bases from V and 9 bases from J, the junction contained 7 bases not matched to a gene. Germline V gives CDR1 LGHDT, CDR2 YNNKEL (reference sequence). The CDR3 reads CASSQDLGTGGGEQFF. The CDR3 nucleotides are TGTGCCAGCAGCCAAGATTTGGGGACAGGGGGGGGTGAGCAGTTCTTC.